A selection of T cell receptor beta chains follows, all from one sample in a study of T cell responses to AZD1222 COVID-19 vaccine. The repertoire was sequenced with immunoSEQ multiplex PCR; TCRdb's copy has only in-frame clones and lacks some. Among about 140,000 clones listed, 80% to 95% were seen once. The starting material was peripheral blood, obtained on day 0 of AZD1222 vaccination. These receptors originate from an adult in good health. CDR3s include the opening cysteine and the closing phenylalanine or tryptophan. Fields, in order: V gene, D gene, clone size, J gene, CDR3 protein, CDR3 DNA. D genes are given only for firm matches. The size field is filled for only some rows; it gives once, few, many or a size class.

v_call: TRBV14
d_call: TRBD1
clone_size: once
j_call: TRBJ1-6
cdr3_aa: CASSPTTGRNSPLHF
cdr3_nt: TGTGCCAGCAGCCCGACGACAGGGAGAAATTCACCCCTCCACTTT

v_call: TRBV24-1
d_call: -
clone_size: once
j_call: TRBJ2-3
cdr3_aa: CATSLGDATDTQYF
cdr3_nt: TGTGCCACCAGTCTTGGCGATGCCACAGATACGCAGTATTTT

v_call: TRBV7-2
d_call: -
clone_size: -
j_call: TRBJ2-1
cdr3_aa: CASSSQRGMGEQFF
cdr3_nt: TGTGCCAGCAGCTCCCAGCGCGGGATGGGGGAGCAGTTCTTC

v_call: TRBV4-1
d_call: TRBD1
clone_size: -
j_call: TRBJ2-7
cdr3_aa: CASRQIPGQGVSNEQYF
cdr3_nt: TGCGCCAGCAGGCAGATCCCGGGACAGGGGGTAAGCAACGAGCAGTACTTC

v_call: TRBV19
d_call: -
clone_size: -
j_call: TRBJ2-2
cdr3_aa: CASKRTVNTGELFF
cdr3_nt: TGTGCCAGTAAGAGGACTGTTAACACCGGGGAGCTGTTTTTT

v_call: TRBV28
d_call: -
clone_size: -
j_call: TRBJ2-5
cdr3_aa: CASTPPLGGQETQYF
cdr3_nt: TGTGCCAGCACCCCCCCCCTCGGTGGCCAAGAGACCCAGTACTTC

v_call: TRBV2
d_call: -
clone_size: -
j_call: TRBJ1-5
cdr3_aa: CASSDLGQPQHF
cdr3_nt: TGTGCCAGCAGTGATCTTGGGCAGCCCCAGCATTTT

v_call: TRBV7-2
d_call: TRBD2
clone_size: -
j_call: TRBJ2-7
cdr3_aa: CASSLTSGASYEQYF
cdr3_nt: TGTGCCAGCAGCTTAACTAGCGGGGCCTCCTACGAGCAGTACTTC

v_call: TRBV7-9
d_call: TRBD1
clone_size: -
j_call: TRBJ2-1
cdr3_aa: CASSTPKGQGYYNEQFF
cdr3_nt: TGTGCCAGCAGTACACCGAAAGGACAGGGCTATTACAATGAGCAGTTCTTC

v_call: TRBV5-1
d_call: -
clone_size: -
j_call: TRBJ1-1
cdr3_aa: CASSEFVMNTEAFF
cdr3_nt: TGCGCCAGCAGCGAGTTCGTTATGAACACTGAAGCTTTCTTT

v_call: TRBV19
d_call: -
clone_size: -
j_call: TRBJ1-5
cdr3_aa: CASSIGQTILGQPQHF
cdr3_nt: TGTGCCAGTAGTATCGGGCAGACCATCTTGGGGCAGCCCCAGCATTTT

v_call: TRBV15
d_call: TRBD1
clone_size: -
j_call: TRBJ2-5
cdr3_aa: CATSGLQGAPQETQYF
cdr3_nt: TGTGCCACCAGCGGACTACAGGGGGCACCCCAAGAGACCCAGTACTTC

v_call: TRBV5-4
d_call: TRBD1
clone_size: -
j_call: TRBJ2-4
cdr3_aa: CASSRVQGGSSKNIQYF
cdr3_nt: TGTGCCAGCAGCAGGGTTCAAGGGGGCAGCTCCAAAAACATTCAGTACTTC

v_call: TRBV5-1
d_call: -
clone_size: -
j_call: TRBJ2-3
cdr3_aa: CASSLVRSPEDTQYF
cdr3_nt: TGCGCCAGCAGCTTGGTGAGAAGCCCTGAGGATACGCAGTATTTT

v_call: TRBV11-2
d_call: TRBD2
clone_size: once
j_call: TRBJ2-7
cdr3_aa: CASSLVPSGSYEQYF
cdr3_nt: TGTGCCAGCAGCTTAGTCCCTAGCGGGAGCTACGAGCAGTACTTC

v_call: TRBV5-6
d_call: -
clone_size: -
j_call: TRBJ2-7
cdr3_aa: CASSLETDRYSYEQYF
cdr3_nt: TGTGCCAGCAGCTTGGAGACGGACAGATACTCCTACGAGCAGTACTTC

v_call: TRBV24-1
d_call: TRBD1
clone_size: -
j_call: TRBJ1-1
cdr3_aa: CATLGQNNTEAFF
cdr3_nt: TGTGCCACCCTGGGACAGAATAACACTGAAGCTTTCTTT

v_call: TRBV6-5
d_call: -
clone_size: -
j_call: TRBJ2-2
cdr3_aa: CASRVYGLGTGELFF
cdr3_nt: TGTGCCAGCAGGGTTTACGGCCTGGGCACCGGGGAGCTGTTTTTT

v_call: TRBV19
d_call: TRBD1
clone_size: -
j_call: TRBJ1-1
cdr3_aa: CASSRGQGWNTEAFF
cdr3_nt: TGTGCCAGTAGTAGGGGACAGGGATGGAACACTGAAGCTTTCTTT

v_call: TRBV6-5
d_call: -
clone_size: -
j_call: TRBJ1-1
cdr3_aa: CASMRGTQNTEAFF
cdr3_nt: TGTGCCAGCATGCGGGGGACACAGAACACTGAAGCTTTCTTT

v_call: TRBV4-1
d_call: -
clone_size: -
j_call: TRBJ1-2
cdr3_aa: CASSPSWIRTGYGYTF
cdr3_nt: TGCGCCAGCAGCCCTTCCTGGATCCGAACCGGCTATGGCTACACCTTC

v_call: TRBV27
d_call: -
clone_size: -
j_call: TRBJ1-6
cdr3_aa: CASSSPSRSYNSPLHF
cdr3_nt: TGTGCCAGCAGTTCCCCGAGTCGCTCCTATAATTCACCCCTCCACTTT

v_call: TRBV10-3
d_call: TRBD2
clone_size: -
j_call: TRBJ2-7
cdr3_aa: CATFSGNAYF
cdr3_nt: TGTGCCACCTTTAGCGGGAACGCGTACTTC

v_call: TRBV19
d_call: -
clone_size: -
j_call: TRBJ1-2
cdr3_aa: CASSTLGGPYYGYTF
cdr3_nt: TGTGCCAGTAGTACGTTGGGGGGGCCCTACTATGGCTACACCTTC

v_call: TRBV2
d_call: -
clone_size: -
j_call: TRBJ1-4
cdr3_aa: CASRDPATNEKLFF
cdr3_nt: TGTGCCAGCAGGGACCCCGCAACTAATGAAAAACTGTTTTTT

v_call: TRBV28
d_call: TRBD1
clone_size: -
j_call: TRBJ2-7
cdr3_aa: CASSYRGLSEQYF
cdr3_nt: TGTGCCAGCAGTTACAGGGGGCTCTCCGAGCAGTACTTC

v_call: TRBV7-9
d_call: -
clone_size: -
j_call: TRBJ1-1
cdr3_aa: CASSLFGPRTEAFF
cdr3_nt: TGTGCCAGCAGCTTATTCGGCCCGAGGACTGAAGCTTTCTTT

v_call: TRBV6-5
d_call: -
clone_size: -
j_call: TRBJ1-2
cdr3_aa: CASSYGGYGYTF
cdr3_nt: TGTGCCAGCAGTTACGGGGGTTATGGCTACACCTTC

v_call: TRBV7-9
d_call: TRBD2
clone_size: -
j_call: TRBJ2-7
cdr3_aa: CASSLGGLAGKSLEQYF
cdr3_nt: TGTGCCAGCAGCTTAGGAGGGCTAGCGGGGAAGTCGCTCGAGCAGTACTTC

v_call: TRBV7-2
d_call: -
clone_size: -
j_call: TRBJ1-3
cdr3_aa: CASSPLAGNTIYF
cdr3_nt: TGTGCCAGCAGCCCATTGGCCGGAAACACCATATATTTT

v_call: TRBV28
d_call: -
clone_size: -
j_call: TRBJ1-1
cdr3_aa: CASSLPVGALNTEAFF
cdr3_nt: TGTGCCAGCAGTCTCCCGGTCGGGGCCTTGAACACTGAAGCTTTCTTT

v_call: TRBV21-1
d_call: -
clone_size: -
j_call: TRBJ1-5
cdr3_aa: CASPPGQGNQPQHF
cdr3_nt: TGTGCCAGCCCACCCGGACAGGGGAATCAGCCCCAGCATTTT

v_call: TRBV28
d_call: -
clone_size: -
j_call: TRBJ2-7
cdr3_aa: CASSSGLTYEQYF
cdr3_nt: TGTGCCAGCAGTTCGGGACTGACCTACGAGCAGTACTTC

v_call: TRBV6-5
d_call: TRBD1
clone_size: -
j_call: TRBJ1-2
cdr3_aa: CASSPGSGGGYTF
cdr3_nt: TGTGCCAGCAGCCCCGGGTCAGGGGGTGGCTACACCTTC

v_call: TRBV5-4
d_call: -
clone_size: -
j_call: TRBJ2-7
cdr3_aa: CASSSYSTAKSYEQYF
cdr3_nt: TGTGCCAGCAGCTCCTACTCGACAGCCAAGTCCTACGAGCAGTACTTC

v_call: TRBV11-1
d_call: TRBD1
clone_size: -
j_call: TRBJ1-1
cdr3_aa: CASSNPQGKLFAEAFF
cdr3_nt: TGTGCCAGCAGCAACCCACAGGGGAAACTTTTCGCTGAAGCTTTCTTT

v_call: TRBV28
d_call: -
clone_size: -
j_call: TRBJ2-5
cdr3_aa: CASSLPDRPETQYF
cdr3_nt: TGTGCCAGCAGTTTACCCGACAGGCCGGAGACCCAGTACTTC

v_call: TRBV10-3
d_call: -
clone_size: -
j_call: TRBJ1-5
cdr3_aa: CAISESGRGQPQHF
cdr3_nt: TGTGCCATCAGTGAGTCGGGCAGGGGACAGCCCCAGCATTTT

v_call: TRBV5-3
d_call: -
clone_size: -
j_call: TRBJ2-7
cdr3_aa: CARSYSYEQYF
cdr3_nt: TGTGCCAGAAGCTACTCCTACGAGCAGTACTTC

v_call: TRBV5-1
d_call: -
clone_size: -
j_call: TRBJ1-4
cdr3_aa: CASSSGTSNEKLFF
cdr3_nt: TGCGCCAGCAGCTCCGGGACATCTAATGAAAAACTGTTTTTT

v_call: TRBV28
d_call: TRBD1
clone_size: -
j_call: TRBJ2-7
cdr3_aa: CASTFGRTGDYEQYF
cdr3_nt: TGTGCCAGCACCTTTGGTCGGACAGGGGATTACGAGCAGTACTTC

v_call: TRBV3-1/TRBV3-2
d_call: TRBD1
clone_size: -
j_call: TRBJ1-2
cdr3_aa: CASSQRGGGYGYTF
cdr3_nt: TGTGCCAGCAGCCAACGAGGGGGCGGCTATGGCTACACCTTC

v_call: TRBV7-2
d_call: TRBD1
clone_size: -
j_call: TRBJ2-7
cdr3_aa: CASSLTGGSSYEQYF
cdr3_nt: TGTGCCAGCAGCTTAACAGGGGGCAGCTCCTACGAGCAGTACTTC

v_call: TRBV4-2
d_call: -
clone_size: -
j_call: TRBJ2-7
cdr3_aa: CASSQEFAQIGYEQYF
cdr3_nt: TGTGCCAGCAGCCAAGAGTTCGCCCAAATCGGCTACGAGCAGTACTTC

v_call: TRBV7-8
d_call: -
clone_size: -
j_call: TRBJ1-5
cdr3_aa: CASSLGTDNQPQHF
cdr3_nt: TGTGCCAGCAGCTTAGGGACAGATAATCAGCCCCAGCATTTT

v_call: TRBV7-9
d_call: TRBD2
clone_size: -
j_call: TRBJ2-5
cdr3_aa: CASSLRGGGETQYF
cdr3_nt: TGTGCCAGCAGCTTACGGGGCGGGGGAGAGACCCAGTACTTC

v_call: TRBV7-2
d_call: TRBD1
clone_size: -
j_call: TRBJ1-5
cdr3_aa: CASSLSSGGYSNQPQHF
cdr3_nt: TGTGCCAGCAGCTTAAGTTCAGGGGGCTATAGCAATCAGCCCCAGCATTTT

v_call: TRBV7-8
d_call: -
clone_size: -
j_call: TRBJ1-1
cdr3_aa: CASSLALQGTEAFF
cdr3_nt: TGTGCCAGCAGCTTAGCGCTCCAGGGCACTGAAGCTTTCTTT

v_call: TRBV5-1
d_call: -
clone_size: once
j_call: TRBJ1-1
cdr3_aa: CASSSGTGNTEAFF
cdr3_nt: TGCGCCAGCAGCTCAGGCACGGGCAACACTGAAGCTTTCTTT

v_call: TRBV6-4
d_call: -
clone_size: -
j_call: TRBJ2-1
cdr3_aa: CASSVAGINEQFF
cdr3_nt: TGTGCCAGCAGTGTGGCGGGGATCAATGAGCAGTTCTTC

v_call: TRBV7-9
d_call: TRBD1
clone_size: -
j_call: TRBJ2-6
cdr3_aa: CASIIGTGGNSGANVLTF
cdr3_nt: TGTGCCAGCATAATCGGGACAGGGGGAAACTCTGGGGCCAACGTCCTGACTTTC

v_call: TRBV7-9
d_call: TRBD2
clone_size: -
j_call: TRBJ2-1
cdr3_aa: CASSKRQRETMSSYNEQFF
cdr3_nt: TGTGCCAGCAGTAAGAGACAGCGGGAGACTATGAGCTCCTACAATGAGCAGTTCTTC

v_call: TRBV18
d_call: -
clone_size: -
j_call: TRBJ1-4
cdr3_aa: CASSPSPGIPNEKLFF
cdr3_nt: TGTGCCAGCTCACCTTCGCCCGGGATCCCTAATGAAAAACTGTTTTTT